This entry concerns a single TCR beta chain. Three rounds of nested PCR, following a modified ARM-PCR protocol, produced the TCRbeta library. Via MiXCR, TCRdb re-called the multiplex PCR reads, giving one row per CDR3 protein. The data hold tens of thousands of distinct CDR3 sequences, with approximately 71% observed a single time. This sample stems from a study of tumor and adjacent non-tumor tissue in lung cancer. The template was RNA from unsorted bulk tissue. Distant lung tissue was collected more than 3 cm away from the tumor edge. Newly diagnosed lung cancer patients had thoracic surgery in China, August–late 2014, without prior chemotherapy. The receptor comes from a woman aged 50 to 65 with non-small cell lung cancer. Sequenced: distant non-tumor lung tissue.

Here the CDR3 reads CAISKANYNEQFF. The DNA of the CDR3 is TGTGCCATCAGTAAGGCCAACTACAATGAGCAGTTCTTC. This chain connects TRBV10-3 to TRBJ2-1, with D unclear. V lost 5 bases to trimming and J lost 3 bases, with 8 bases between them. The CDR3 covers 13 residues. Germline V lookup: CDR1 ENHRY, CDR2 SYGVKD.